This T cell receptor beta chain emerged from a study of cytomegalovirus exposure and HLA in healthy donors. About the study: T cells numbering about 180 million yielded 100 million to 120 million unique TCR beta sequences in an earlier analysis.

This CDR3 comprises 16 residues. Germline V gene data show CDR1 as SGHDT and CDR2 as YYEEEE. Trimming took 0 bases from V and 0 from J, leaving 12 bases between them. General observations from the study: Among TCR beta chains, those listed as cytomegalovirus-associated numbered fewer than 200. Earlier analysis yielded a pattern in which most TCR beta V segments were productive about 87% or about 30% of the time. It was shown in a later analysis that HLA-associated TCR beta chains were more clonally expanded than other, equally common chains.

Note on this clone: The target antigen is unknown.

Researchers ran the PCR with 60 Vbeta and 13 Jbeta primers. Repertoires were generated with immunoSEQ multiplex PCR, while TCRdb's copy carries only in-frame clones and drops some. Seen here are under 250,000 clones, around 81% observed once, and the top ten hold more than 8.5%. The receptor's source is a woman between 50 and 59 years old in good health and CMV-seropositive. The sequenced sample consisted of PBMCs. The chain links TRBV5-6 to TRBJ1-2; D unresolved. The CDR3 DNA reads as TGTGCCAGCAGCTTGGTTCCAGGCCAGACTAACTATGGCTACACCTTC. It specifies CASSLVPGQTNYGYTF. Combining the CDR3 with reference TRBV5-6 and TRBJ1-2 gives the whole variable domain DAGVTQSPTHLIKTRGQQVTLRCSPKSGHDTVSWYQQALGQGPQFIFQYYEEEERQRGNFPDRFSGHQFPNYSSELNVNALLLGDSALYLCASSLVPGQTNYGYTFGSGTRLTVV.